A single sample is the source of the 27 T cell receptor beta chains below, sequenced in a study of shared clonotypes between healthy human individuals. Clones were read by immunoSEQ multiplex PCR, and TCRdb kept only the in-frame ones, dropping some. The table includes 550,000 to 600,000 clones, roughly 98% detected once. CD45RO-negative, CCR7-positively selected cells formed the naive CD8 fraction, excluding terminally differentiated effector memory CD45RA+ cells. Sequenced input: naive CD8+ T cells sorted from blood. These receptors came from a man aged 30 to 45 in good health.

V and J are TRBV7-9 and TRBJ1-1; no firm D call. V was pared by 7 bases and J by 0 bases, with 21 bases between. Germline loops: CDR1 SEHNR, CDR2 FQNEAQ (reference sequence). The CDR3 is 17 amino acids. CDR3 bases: TGTGCCAGCACCCTTATTGGTCAAGGCCCCTTGAACACTGAAGCTTTCTTT. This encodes CASTLIGQGPLNTEAFF.

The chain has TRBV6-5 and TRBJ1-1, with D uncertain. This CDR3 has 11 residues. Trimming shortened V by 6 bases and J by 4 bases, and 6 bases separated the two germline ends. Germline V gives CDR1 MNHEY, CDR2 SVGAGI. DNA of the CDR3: TGTGCCAGCAGGGGAGGCACTGAAGCTTTCTTT. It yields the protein CASRGGTEAFF.

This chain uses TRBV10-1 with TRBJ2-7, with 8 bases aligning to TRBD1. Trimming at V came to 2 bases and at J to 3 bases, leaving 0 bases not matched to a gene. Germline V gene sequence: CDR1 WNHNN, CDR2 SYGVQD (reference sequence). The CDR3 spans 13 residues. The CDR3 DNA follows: TGCGCCAGCAGTGAGACAGGGGGCTACGAGCAGTACTTC. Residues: CASSETGGYEQYF.

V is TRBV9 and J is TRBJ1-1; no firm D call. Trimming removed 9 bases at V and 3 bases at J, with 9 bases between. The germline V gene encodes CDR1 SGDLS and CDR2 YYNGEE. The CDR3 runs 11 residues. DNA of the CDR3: TGTGCCACCCAAGAGCACACTGAAGCTTTCTTT. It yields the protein CATQEHTEAFF.

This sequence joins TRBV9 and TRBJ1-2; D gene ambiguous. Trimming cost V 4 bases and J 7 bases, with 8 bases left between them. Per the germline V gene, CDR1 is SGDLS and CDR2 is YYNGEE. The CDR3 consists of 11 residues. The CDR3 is CASSLSGGYTF. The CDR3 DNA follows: TGTGCCAGCAGCCTGTCTGGTGGCTACACCTTC.

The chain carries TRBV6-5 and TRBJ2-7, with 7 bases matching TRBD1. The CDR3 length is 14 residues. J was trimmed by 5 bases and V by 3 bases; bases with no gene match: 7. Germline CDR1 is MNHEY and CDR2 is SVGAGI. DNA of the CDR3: TGTGCCAGCAGTTATGGGACAGCCTATCACGAGCAGTACTTC. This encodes CASSYGTAYHEQYF.

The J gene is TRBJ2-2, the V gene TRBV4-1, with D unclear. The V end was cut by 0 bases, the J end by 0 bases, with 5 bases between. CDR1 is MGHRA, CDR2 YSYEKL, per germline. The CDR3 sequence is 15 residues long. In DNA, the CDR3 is TGCGCCAGCAGCCAAGAAGGCCCGAACACCGGGGAGCTGTTTTTT. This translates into CASSQEGPNTGELFF.

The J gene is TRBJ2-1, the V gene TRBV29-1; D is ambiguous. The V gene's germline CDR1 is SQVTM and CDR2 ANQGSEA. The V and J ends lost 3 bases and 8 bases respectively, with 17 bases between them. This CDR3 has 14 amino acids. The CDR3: CSVDLAGSRDEQFF. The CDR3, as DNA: TGCAGCGTTGATTTGGCAGGTTCCCGGGATGAGCAGTTCTTC.

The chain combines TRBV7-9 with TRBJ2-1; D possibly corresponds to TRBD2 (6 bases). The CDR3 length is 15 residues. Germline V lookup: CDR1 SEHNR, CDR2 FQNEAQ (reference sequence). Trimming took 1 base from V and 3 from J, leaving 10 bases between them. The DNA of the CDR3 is TGTGCCAGCAGCTTAGGTAGCGGCGTCTACAATGAGCAGTTCTTC. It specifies CASSLGSGVYNEQFF.

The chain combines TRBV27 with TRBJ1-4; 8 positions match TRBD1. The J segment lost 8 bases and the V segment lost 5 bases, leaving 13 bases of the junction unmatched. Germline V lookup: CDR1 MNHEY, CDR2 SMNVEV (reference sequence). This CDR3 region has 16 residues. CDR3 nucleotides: TGTGCCAGCAGTACGGGACAGGTAAACTCGCTCGAAAAACTGTTTTTT. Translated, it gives CASSTGQVNSLEKLFF.

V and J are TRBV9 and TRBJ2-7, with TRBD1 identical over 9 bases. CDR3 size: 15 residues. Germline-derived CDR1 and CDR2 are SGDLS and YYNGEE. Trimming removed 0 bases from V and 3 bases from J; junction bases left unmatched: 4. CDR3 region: CASSVEGTGHYEQYF. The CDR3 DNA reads TGTGCCAGCAGCGTAGAGGGGACAGGGCACTACGAGCAGTACTTC.

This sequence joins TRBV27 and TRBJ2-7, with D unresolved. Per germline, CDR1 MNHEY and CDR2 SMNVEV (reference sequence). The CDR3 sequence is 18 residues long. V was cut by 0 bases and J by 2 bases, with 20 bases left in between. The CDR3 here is CASSLSSAQPHGTYEQYF. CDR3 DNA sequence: TGTGCCAGCAGTTTATCCTCCGCCCAGCCACATGGGACCTACGAGCAGTACTTC.

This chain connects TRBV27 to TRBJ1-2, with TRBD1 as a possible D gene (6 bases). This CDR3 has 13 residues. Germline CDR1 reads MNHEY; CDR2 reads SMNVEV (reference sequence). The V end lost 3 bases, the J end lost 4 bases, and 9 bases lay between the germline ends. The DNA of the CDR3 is TGTGCCAGCAGTTTCGCAGGGGCCTATGGCTACACCTTC. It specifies CASSFAGAYGYTF.

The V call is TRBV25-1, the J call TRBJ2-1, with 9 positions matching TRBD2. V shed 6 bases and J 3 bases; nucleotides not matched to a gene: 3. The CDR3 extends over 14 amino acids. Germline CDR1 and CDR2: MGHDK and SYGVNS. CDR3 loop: CASRVTSGYNEQFF. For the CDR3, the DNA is TGTGCCAGCAGGGTGACTAGCGGCTACAATGAGCAGTTCTTC.

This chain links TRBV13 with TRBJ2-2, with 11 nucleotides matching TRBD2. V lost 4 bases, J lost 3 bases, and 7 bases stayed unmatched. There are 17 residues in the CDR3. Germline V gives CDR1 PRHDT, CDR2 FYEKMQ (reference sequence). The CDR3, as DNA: TGTGCCAGCAGCTCCTTCGGGACTAGCGGAGACACCGGGGAGCTGTTTTTT. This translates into CASSSFGTSGDTGELFF.

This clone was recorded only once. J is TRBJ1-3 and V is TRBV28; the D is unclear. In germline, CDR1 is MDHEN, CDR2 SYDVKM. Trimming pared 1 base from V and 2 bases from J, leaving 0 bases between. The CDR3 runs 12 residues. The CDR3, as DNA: TGTGCCAGCAGTTTATCTGGAAACACCATATATTTT. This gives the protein CASSLSGNTIYF. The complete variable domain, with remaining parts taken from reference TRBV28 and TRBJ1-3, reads DVKVTQSSRYLVKRTGEKVFLECVQDMDHENMFWYRQDPGLGLRLIYFSYDVKMKEKGDIPEGYSVSREKKERFSLILESASTNQTSMYLCASSLSGNTIYFGEGSWLTVV.

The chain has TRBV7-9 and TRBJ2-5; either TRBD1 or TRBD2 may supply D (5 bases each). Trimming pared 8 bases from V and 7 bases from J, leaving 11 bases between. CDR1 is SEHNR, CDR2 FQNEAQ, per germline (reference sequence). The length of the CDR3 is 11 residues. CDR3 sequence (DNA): TGTGCCAGCGGAACTAGGGGGACCCAGTACTTC. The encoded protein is CASGTRGTQYF.

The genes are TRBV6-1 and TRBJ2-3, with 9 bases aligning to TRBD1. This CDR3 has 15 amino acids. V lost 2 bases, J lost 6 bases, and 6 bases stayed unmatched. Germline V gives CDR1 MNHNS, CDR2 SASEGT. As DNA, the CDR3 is TGTGCCAGCAGTGAAAAGGGACAGGGTCGGGATACGCAGTATTTT. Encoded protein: CASSEKGQGRDTQYF.

CDR3 nucleotide sequence: TGTGCCAGCTCACCATCGCAGGGGGCAAAAGGGGAGCTGTTTTTT. It specifies CASSPSQGAKGELFF. The V gene is TRBV18, the J gene TRBJ2-2, with TRBD1 matching 8 bases. The CDR3 is 15 residues long. The V gene end was trimmed by 2 bases and the J gene end by 8 bases; junction bases not matched to a gene: 7. The germline V gene encodes CDR1 KGHSH and CDR2 LQKENI.

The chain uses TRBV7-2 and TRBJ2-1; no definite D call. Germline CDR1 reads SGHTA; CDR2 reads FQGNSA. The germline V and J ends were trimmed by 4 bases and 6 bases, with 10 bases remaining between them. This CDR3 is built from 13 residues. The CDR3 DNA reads TGTGCCAGCAGCTCCACACTCAGCAATGAGCAGTTCTTC. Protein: CASSSTLSNEQFF.

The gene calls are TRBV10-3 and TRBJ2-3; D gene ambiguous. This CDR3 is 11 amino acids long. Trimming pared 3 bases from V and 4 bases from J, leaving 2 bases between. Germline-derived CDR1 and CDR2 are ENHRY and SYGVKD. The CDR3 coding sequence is TGTGCCATCAGTGAATCAGATACGCAGTATTTT. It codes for CAISESDTQYF.

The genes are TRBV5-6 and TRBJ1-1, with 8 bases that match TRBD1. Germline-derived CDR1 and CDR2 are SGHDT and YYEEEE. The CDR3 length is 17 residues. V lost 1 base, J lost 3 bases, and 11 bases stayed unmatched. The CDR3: CASSLRARGLIYTEAFF. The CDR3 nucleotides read TGTGCCAGCAGCTTGCGGGCCAGGGGGCTGATCTACACTGAAGCTTTCTTT.

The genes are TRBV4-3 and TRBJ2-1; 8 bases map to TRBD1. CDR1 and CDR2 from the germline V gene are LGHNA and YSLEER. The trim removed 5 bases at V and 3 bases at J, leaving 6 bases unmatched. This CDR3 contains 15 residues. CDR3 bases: TGCGCCAGCAGCGAAGGGACAGGATACTACAATGAGCAGTTCTTC. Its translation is CASSEGTGYYNEQFF.

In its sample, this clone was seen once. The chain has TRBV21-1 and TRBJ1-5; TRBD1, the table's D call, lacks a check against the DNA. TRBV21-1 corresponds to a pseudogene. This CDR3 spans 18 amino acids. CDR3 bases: TGTGCCAGCAGCAAAGTAAAGATGGCAGGGGGTAGCAATCAGCCCCAGCATTTT. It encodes CASSKVKMAGGSNQPQHF.

The CDR3 is CASRRTSGSGDTQYF. Written as DNA, the CDR3 is TGTGCCAGTAGGCGTACTAGCGGGAGTGGAGATACGCAGTATTTT. J is TRBJ2-3 and V is TRBV19; 11 bases match TRBD2. This CDR3 comprises 15 residues. The V gene end was trimmed by 6 bases and the J gene end by 5 bases; junction bases not matched to a gene: 7. Germline CDR1 and CDR2: LNHDA and SQIVND (reference sequence).

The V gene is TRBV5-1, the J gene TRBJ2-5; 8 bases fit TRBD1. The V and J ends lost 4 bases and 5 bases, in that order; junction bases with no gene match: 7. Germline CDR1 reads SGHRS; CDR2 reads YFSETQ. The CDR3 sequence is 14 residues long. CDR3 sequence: CASSDTTGVETQYF. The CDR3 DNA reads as TGCGCCAGCAGCGATACGACAGGGGTGGAGACCCAGTACTTC.

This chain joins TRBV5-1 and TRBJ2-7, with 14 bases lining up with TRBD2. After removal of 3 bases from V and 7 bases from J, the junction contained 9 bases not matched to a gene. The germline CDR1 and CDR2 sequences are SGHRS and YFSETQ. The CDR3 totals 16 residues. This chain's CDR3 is CASSSGLAGAGLEQYF. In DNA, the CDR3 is TGCGCCAGCAGCTCGGGACTAGCGGGAGCGGGCCTGGAGCAGTACTTC. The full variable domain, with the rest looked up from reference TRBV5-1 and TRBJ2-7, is KAGVTQTPRYLIKTRGQQVTLSCSPISGHRSVSWYQQTPGQGLQFLFEYFSETQRNKGNFPGRFSGRQFSNSRSEMNVSTLELGDSALYLCASSSGLAGAGLEQYFGPGTRLTVT.